This passage covers 14 T cell receptor beta chains from one sample sequenced in a study of shared clonotypes between healthy human individuals (TCRdb year 2020). To prepare the library, the immunoSEQ multiplex PCR assay was applied. TCRdb carries this immuneACCESS record with in-frame sequences only. Its versions omit some clonotypes, under half of them owing to an unresolved V gene in the studies checked, with the rest unexplained. The sample table contains about 1 million clones; only one count was recorded for about 74% of them. The top ten constitute approximately 1.5% of the sample. Sample: memory CD4+ T cells sorted from blood. The sample's cell subset or site label, in plain terms: CD45RA-negative fraction. The receptors were gathered from a man between 18 and 35 years old in good health.

The rearrangement links TRBV5-1 to TRBJ2-5, with D uncertain. The germline CDR1 and CDR2 sequences are SGHRS and YFSETQ. The CDR3 runs to 13 residues. The V end was cut by 4 bases, the J end by 6 bases, with 13 bases between. The CDR3 nucleotides read TGCGCCAGCAGCCAGGCCTTGCTGAAGACCCAGTACTTC. This encodes CASSQALLKTQYF.

The chain joins TRBV7-2 to TRBJ2-5; a weak D match, TRBD2 (7 bases). Germline V gives CDR1 SGHTA, CDR2 FQGNSA. The germline V and J ends were trimmed by 5 bases and 5 bases, with 18 bases remaining between them. This CDR3 region has 15 residues. CDR3 region: CASSPRRGRGETQYF. CDR3 DNA: TGTGCCAGCAGCCCCCGGCGGGGGCGAGGGGAGACCCAGTACTTC.

V is TRBV29-1 and J is TRBJ2-7; no reliable D call. The germline V gene has CDR1 SQVTM and CDR2 ANQGSEA. Deletions cut 5 bases from V and 3 bases from J, with 8 bases between. The CDR3 totals 11 residues. CDR3 residues: CSVISSYEQYF. The CDR3 nucleotides read TGCAGCGTTATCTCCAGCTACGAGCAGTACTTC.

The V call is TRBV7-6, the J call TRBJ2-7, with 12 bases identical to TRBD2. V shed 1 base and J 4 bases; nucleotides not matched to a gene: 11. CDR3 length: 18 residues. The germline gives CDR1 SGHVS, CDR2 FNYEAQ. CDR3 sequence reads: CASSLGPSGGADSYEQYF. The CDR3 DNA sequence: TGTGCCAGCAGCTTAGGCCCTAGCGGGGGGGCTGATTCGTACGAGCAGTACTTC.

The chain recombines TRBV2 with TRBJ2-7, with 10 bases aligning to TRBD1. The CDR3 contains 15 residues. Germline-derived CDR1 and CDR2 are SNHLY and FYNNEI. Trimming took 6 bases from V and 2 from J; bases not matched to a gene: 7. The CDR3 coding sequence is TGTGCCAGCAGGGCGACAGGGGGCAGGGCCTACGAGCAGTACTTC. Protein product: CASRATGGRAYEQYF. The full variable domain, its missing parts supplied by reference TRBV2 and TRBJ2-7, is EPEVTQTPSHQVTQMGQEVILRCVPISNHLYFYWYRQILGQKVEFLVSFYNNEISEKSEIFDDQFSVERPDGSNFTLKIRSTKLEDSAMYFCASRATGGRAYEQYFGPGTRLTVT.

This clone was seen more than once but under ten times. This chain uses TRBV5-6 with TRBJ2-5, with D hard to call. Between the trimmed V and J ends, which lost 4 bases and 7 bases, there was a span of 20 bases. Germline V CDR1 and CDR2: SGHDT, YYEEEE. The CDR3 has 15 residues. In DNA form, the CDR3 reads TGTGCCAGCAGCGCCTCCCGTTACAATTTTTGGACCCAGTACTTC. Residues: CASSASRYNFWTQYF. The variable domain in full, completed from reference TRBV5-6 and TRBJ2-5, reads DAGVTQSPTHLIKTRGQQVTLRCSPKSGHDTVSWYQQALGQGPQFIFQYYEEEERQRGNFPDRFSGHQFPNYSSELNVNALLLGDSALYLCASSASRYNFWTQYFGPGTRLLVL.

This rearrangement joins TRBV19 to TRBJ2-5; no clear D. CDR1 LNHDA and CDR2 SQIVND come from the germline V gene (reference sequence). Trimming shortened V by 2 bases and J by 3 bases, and 7 bases separated the two germline ends. CDR3 length: 13 residues. CDR3 protein: CASSIQAKETQYF. Here the CDR3 DNA reads TGTGCCAGTAGTATACAGGCCAAAGAGACCCAGTACTTC.

V usage is TRBV10-3 and J usage is TRBJ2-2; 11 nucleotides line up with TRBD1. Germline lookup yields CDR1 ENHRY and CDR2 SYGVKD. This CDR3 contains 19 residues. The V segment lost 10 bases and the J segment 3 bases; nucleotides outside the gene matches: 19. The CDR3 DNA sequence: TGTGCCACCGCCCATACTAGGGACAGGGGGTTTATGGACACCGGGGAGCTGTTTTTT. Its protein product is CATAHTRDRGFMDTGELFF.

As for this clone: Other DNA sequences in this specimen translate into the identical CDR3. The chain couples TRBV7-2 to TRBJ2-5; D gene uncertain. Trimming stripped 3 bases from V and 4 bases from J, with 6 bases between. Germline lookup yields CDR1 SGHTA and CDR2 FQGNSA. The CDR3 extends over 12 amino acids. The CDR3 DNA reads as TGTGCCAGCAGCTTGGGCAGAGAGACCCAGTACTTC. Translating gives CASSLGRETQYF.

CDR3 loop: CASSPTGNEQFF. CDR3 DNA: TGTGCCAGCTCACCAACAGGGAATGAGCAGTTCTTC. The chain has TRBV18 and TRBJ2-1; D is perhaps TRBD1 (6 bases). CDR3 length: 12 amino acids. Trimming pared 2 bases from V and 7 bases from J, leaving 6 bases between. Germline assignment: CDR1 KGHSH and CDR2 LQKENI.

The chain carries TRBV5-4 and TRBJ2-5, with TRBD1 as a possible D gene (5 bases). The CDR3 loop spans 13 amino acids. The germline V gene has CDR1 SGHNT and CDR2 YYREEE (reference sequence). The germline V and J ends were trimmed by 3 bases and 4 bases, with 10 bases remaining between them. The CDR3 region has the DNA TGTGCCAGCAGCTCCGCAACAGGAGAGACCCAGTACTTC. It encodes CASSSATGETQYF.

The rearrangement links TRBV19 to TRBJ1-2; D gene ambiguous. CDR1 is LNHDA and CDR2 is SQIVND in the germline V gene (reference sequence). Between the trimmed V and J ends, which lost 6 bases and 6 bases, there was a span of 14 bases. The CDR3 covers 13 residues. The DNA for the CDR3 is TGTGCCAGTAGCAGCAGCTATCGAGATGGCTACACCTTC. It encodes CASSSSYRDGYTF.

Concerning this clone itself: The sample carries other DNA sequences with the same CDR3. The V and J genes are TRBV14 and TRBJ2-5, with 10 bases identical to TRBD2. V dropped 4 bases and J dropped 2; count of bases not matched to a gene: 4. The CDR3 runs to 15 residues. Germline CDR1 and CDR2: SGHDN and FVKESK. The CDR3 bases are TGTGCCAGCAGCCTGCGACTAGCGGGTCAAGAGACCCAGTACTTC. Protein: CASSLRLAGQETQYF.

In regard to this clone: The same CDR3 is also encoded by other DNA sequences in this sample. J is TRBJ1-5 and V is TRBV7-6; perhaps TRBD1 as D (5 bases). V was pared by 1 base and J by 1 base, with 8 bases between. There are 15 residues in the CDR3. The V gene's germline CDR1 is SGHVS and CDR2 FNYEAQ. CDR3 residues: CASSLDGGSNQPQHF. CDR3 nucleotides: TGTGCCAGCAGCTTAGATGGGGGGAGCAATCAGCCCCAGCATTTT. Full variable domain (rest looked up from reference TRBV7-6 and TRBJ1-5): GAGVSQSPRYKVTKRGQDVALRCDPISGHVSLYWYRQALGQGPEFLTYFNYEAQQDKSGLPNDRFSAERPEGSISTLTIQRTEQRDSAMYRCASSLDGGSNQPQHFGDGTRLSIL.